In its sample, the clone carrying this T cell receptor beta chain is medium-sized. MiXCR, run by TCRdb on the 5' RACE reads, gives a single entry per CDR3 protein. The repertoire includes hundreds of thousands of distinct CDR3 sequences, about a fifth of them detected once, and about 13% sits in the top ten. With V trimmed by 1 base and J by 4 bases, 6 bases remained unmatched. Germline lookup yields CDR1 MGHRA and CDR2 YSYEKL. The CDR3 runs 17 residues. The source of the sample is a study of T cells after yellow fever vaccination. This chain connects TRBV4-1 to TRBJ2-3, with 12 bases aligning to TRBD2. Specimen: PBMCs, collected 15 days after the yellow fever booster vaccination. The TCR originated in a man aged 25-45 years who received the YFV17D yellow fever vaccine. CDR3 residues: CASSQGTSGNVADTQYF. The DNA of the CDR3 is TGCGCCAGCAGCCAAGGGACTAGCGGGAACGTAGCAGATACGCAGTATTTT.